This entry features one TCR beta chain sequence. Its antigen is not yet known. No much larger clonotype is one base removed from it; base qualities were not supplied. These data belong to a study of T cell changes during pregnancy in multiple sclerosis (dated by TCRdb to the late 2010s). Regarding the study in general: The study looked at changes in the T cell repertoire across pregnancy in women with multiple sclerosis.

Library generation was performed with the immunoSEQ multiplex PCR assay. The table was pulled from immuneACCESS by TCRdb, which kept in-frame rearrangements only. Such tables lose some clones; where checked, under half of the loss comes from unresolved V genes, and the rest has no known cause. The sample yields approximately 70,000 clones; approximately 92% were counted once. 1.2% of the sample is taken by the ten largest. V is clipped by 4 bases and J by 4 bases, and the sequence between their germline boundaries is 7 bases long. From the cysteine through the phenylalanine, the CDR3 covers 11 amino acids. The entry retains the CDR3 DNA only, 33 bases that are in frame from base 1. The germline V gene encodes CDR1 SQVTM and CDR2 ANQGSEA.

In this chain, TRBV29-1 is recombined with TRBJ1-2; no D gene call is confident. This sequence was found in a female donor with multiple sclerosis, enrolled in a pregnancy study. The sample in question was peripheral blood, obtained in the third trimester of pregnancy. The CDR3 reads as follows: CSVGPFYGYTF. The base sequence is TGCAGCGTTGGGCCCTTCTATGGCTACACCTTC. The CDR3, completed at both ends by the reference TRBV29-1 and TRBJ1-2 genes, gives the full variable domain SAVISQKPSRDICQRGTSLTIQCQVDSQVTMMFWYRQQPGQSLTLIATANQGSEATYESGFVIDKFPISRPNLTFSTLTVSNMSPEDSSIYLCSVGPFYGYTFGSGTRLTVV.